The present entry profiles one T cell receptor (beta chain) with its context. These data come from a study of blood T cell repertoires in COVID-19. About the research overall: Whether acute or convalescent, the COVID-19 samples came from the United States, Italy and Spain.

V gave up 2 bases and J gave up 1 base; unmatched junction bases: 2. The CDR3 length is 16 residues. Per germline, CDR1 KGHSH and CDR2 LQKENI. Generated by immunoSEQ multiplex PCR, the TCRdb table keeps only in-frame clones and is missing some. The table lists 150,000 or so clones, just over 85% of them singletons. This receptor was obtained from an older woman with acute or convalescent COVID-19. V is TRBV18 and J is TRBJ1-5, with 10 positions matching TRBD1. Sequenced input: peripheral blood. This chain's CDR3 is CASSPGDRGSNQPQHF. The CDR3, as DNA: TGTGCCAGCTCACCAGGGGACAGGGGAAGCAATCAGCCCCAGCATTTT.